This T cell receptor (beta chain) was sequenced during a study of molecular identifiers for immune sequencing clone quantification (dated by TCRdb to the late 2010s). Notes on the research overall: In a replicate experiment, RNA from about 20,000 or 100,000 naive CD8 T cells was split into five aliquots, four of which were sequenced. CD8 T cells were used in a methods study to benchmark molecular-identifier clustering-based TCR repertoire sequencing (MIDCIRS) and TCR RNA copy counting.

The research as a whole found: The sizes of highly expanded clones could end up underestimated when identical TCR molecules share a barcode. In CMV-specific effector cells, clones with more than 20 RNA copies accounted for over 97% of molecules, whereas in naive cells such clones accounted for under 1%. Spiked-in Jurkat TCR RNA equivalent to a single cell was reported to be detectable even among 750,000 to 1,000,000 naive CD8 T cells. Around 2.9 recovered TCR RNA copies per cell were obtained by modeling, versus about ten by digital PCR, implying a capture efficiency of 25% to 30%. Naive libraries contained spiked-in Jurkat TCR RNA (approximately ten copies' worth), which is not part of the donor repertoire. Without barcode sub-clustering, chimeric consensus sequences inflated TCR diversity; chimeras reached as high as 47%.

Naive CD8 T cell libraries were made from roughly 21,000 to 960,000 sorted cells using 10%, 30% or 50% of purified RNA. Naive CD8 T cells, defined as CD8+CD4-CCR7+CD45RA+, were FACS-sorted into RLT Plus buffer on a BD FACSAria II. To test detection sensitivity, Jurkat RNA equal to under 13 TCR copies was added to samples of about 20,000-1,000,000 naive CD8 T cells. CD8 T cells were enriched with RosetteSep CD8+ T Cell Enrichment Cocktail and Ficoll-Paque, followed by ACK red cell lysis. In the case of this clonotype: Its cognate antigen has yet to be identified. Base qualities are missing; no much larger clone stands one base away.

CDR1 MGHRA and CDR2 YSYEKL were looked up in the germline V gene. The germline V end is reduced by 0 bases and the J end by 2 bases; junction bases left unmatched: 9. Inclusive of the bounding cysteine and phenylalanine, the CDR3 is 17 residues long. The sequence is cut down to CDR3 DNA, 51 bases in frame from base 1. The library came from PCR. Sequencing relied on a NextSeq 500. Bulk TCR libraries were generated as previously described, with the TCR primers listed in Table S5 used. Purification of total RNA was performed with the Qiagen AllPrep DNA/RNA kit. Before any analysis, reads coming from multiple sequencing runs of the same library were combined into one pool. The published analysis was carried out like this. Reads were retained only if their TCR constant sequence matched exactly, and those retained reads were trimmed to 150 nt and grouped according to their 12-nt molecular barcodes. Within each barcode group, reads were sub-clustered at a 15% Levenshtein threshold, and quality-weighted consensus sequences were built per RNA molecule. Non-functional sequences were excluded, and lower-count sequences lying one edit away from another sequence were also excluded. On the basis of fitting two negative binomial distributions, barcode sub-clusters with fewer than 20% of the maximum read count were discarded. TCRdb reanalyzed the raw reads on its own, using fastp at Q25 for trimming and MiXCR for clone calling, and kept in-frame beta chains. Identical CDR3 protein sequences are pooled into one entry, listed with their most common genes and DNA. What appears here as the V and J calls and clone size reflects TCRdb's work, not the paper's. Across this sample there are around 470,000 distinct CDR3 sequences, with around 23% seen only once. The leading ten clones occupy around 0.79% of the sample.

This clonotype was sampled from a human donor in good health. Some libraries in this study had Jurkat cell RNA spiked in. The chain uses TRBV4-1 and TRBJ1-1, and TRBD1 aligns with 7 junction nucleotides. The specimen was naive CD8+ T cells from blood, with Jurkat cell RNA spiked in. The sample's cell subset or site label, in plain terms: FACS-sorted CD8+CD4-CCR7+CD45RA+ naive T cells. In nucleotides, the sequence is TGCGCCAGCAGCCAAGAAGCCCCGACAGGGTATAACACTGAAGCTTTCTTT. Its translation is CASSQEAPTGYNTEAFF.